A selection of T cell receptor beta chains follows, all from one sample in a study of CD8 T cells in ankylosing spondylitis. TCRdb analysed the 5' RACE reads with MiXCR anew, one entry per CDR3 protein. The sample holds about 250,000 distinct CDR3 sequences; 15% to 20% are singletons and the top ten take around 32%. Sequenced input: blood, either unsorted or a sorted T cell fraction (not recorded which). The receptors stem from a male donor with ankylosing spondylitis or in good health (not recorded which). CDR3s include the opening cysteine and the closing phenylalanine or tryptophan.

V gene	CDR3 protein
TRBV9	CASSSSLAGEGIDTQYF
TRBV9	CASSVSGTGAYEQYF
TRBV3-1	CASCQGVLAGPYNEQFF
TRBV6-5	CASSYVMDNNEQFF
TRBV6-1	CASSPGTRTGGGGQPQHF
TRBV7-2	CASSLIGSRYTEAFF
TRBV7-9	CASSPPRVVAYEQYF
TRBV9	CASSVGRYSTDTQYF
TRBV7-9	CATQRGDTGELFF
TRBV27	CASSSALEETQYF
TRBV20-1	CSDAGQSNTEAFF
TRBV20-1	CSASSGNQREAQYF
TRBV4-2	CASSQDDSENQETQYF
TRBV24-1	CATSDGQGAGQYF
TRBV12-3/TRBV12-4	CASSRSAPYEQYF
TRBV20-1	CSAWGAGVTDTQYF
TRBV3-1	CASTQEGTSGRYNEQFF
TRBV12-3/TRBV12-4	CASSDYNEQFF
TRBV4-2	CASSQANQPQHF
TRBV9	CARPGPGKIHEQYF
TRBV2	CASSGLSDSTDTQYF
TRBV7-9	CASRLADYSYNEQFF
TRBV5-1	CASSLDSRQSSTDTQYF
TRBV7-3	CASSLYPRTEQFF
TRBV7-8	CASSLALGVYNEQFF
TRBV12-3/TRBV12-4	CASSLWAGNNEQYF
TRBV7-8	CASSLAGQGRYTDTQYF
TRBV11-1	CASSLGAGSYNEQFF
TRBV5-1	CASSLDAGSSYNEQFF
TRBV5-5	CASSLFVERETGTDTQYF
TRBV7-9	CASSLLQAGRANTEAFF
TRBV7-8	CASSSTSTPETQYF
TRBV5-6	CASSEINTYEQYF
TRBV29-1	CSVEDNRGINEQFF
TRBV4-3	CASSQSRTSTGELFF
TRBV5-1	CASSLGQGEETQYF
TRBV4-1	CASSRGGASNTGELFF
TRBV29-1	CSVEEGAAEAFF